The sequence of this T cell receptor beta chain was determined in a study of blood T cell repertoires in COVID-19 (dated by TCRdb to between 2020 and 2021). A note on the overall study: Samples covering the acute and convalescent phases of COVID-19 were provided by collaborators in the United States, Italy and Spain. The prospective study material was composed of cDNA or gDNA derived from T cells, B-cell-depleted T cells, or PBMCs. Subjects who had been exposed to COVID-19, were actively infected with it, or had recovered from it provided the deeply sampled blood TCRbeta repertoires that made up the dataset. The repertoires were released in a freely available public database intended as a resource for research on the immune response to SARS-CoV-2. The samples were drawn from the first 160 participants of the ongoing ImmuneRACE study and from 950 to 1,500 subjects provided by 6 global collaborators. Nearly every sample came with metadata listing a de-identified subject ID, COVID-19 status, age in years and sex. Where available, HLA class I and class II types were obtained from metadata supplied by the sample provider rather than from assay-based typing. General study outcomes and caveats: The amount of clinical and demographic metadata varied by source and participant and was provided uncurated.

In the prospective study, participants were roughly 18 to 90 years old, resided in around 25 geographic areas of the United States, and were enrolled through a virtual design. In the prospective study, participants were assigned to cohorts based on the clinical history participants reported in a screening survey and a study questionnaire. Recovered participants in ImmuneRACE Cohort 3 were defined as having two consecutive negative NP/OP PCR tests, clearance from a healthcare professional, or resolution of symptoms. Mobile phlebotomists in the prospective study collected whole blood, serum and a nasopharyngeal or oropharyngeal swab from every participant. Prospective study participants could optionally give additional blood draws and questionnaires over a roughly 2-month period. Before DNA extraction, prospective study blood samples were shipped either frozen or at room temperature. As for this clone: No cognate antigen has been identified for it. Base-call qualities are not available, and no considerably larger clone is one nucleotide away.

CDR3 length: 15 amino acids, cysteine to phenylalanine. CDR3 DNA only is kept here, 45 bases in frame from base 1. The germline V gene encodes CDR1 SNHLY and CDR2 FYNNEI. The V and J ends are trimmed by 5 bases and 3 bases, leaving 14 bases between them. TCRbeta CDR3 regions were amplified from genomic DNA by means of the immunoSEQ Assay, a bias-controlled multiplex PCR. As for the original processing: Nucleated cell counts per sample were estimated from amplification of reference gene primers within the assay. To quantify the absolute abundance of each unique TCRbeta CDR3 rearrangement, sequence reads were collapsed and filtered. For each sample, productive Simpson clonality was calculated as the square root of Simpson's diversity index over productive rearrangements. TCRdb stores this immuneACCESS table with in-frame sequences only. Part of the clones is absent; in the studies checked, under half of the shortfall reflects unresolved V genes, and no reason is known for the rest. That table furnishes V, J and clone size, whereas the DNA furnished D and trimming. This sample lists over 150,000 clones; around 84% were detected once. 3.2% of the sample comes from the top ten.

The V and J segments used are TRBV2 and TRBJ2-1; TRBD2 is possibly the D segment (5 matching bases). The specimen was PBMCs or T cells enriched from blood (not recorded which). This clonotype was sampled from a woman between 25 and 40 years old who had recovered from COVID-19. In nucleotides, the sequence is TGTGCCAGCAGTCCCCGTAACGGGGTCTACAATGAGCAGTTCTTC. Translated, this is CASSPRNGVYNEQFF.